This TCR beta chain was identified in a study of neurological immune-mediated disorders (dated by TCRdb to the late 2010s). Study-wide context: Of the 35 or so multiple sclerosis patients, about 30 had relapsing-remitting MS and 3 had secondary progressive MS. Peripheral blood TCR-beta repertoires from HTLV-I-associated myelopathy (HAM/TSP) patients, multiple sclerosis patients and healthy controls were compared by UMI-based sequencing. The 106 TCR-beta libraries included longitudinal samples, technical triplicates and paired sorted CD4+ and CD8+ T-cell subsets alongside PBMC samples. The cohort was made up of 65 to 75 subjects, consisting of 14 HAM/TSP patients, roughly 35 multiple sclerosis patients and approximately 20 healthy controls. General findings and caveats noted by the study authors: No association of the MS cluster with clinical or MRI features was observed, and the need for larger cohorts was stated by the authors. No identical CDR3 amino acid sequences were found to be shared among expanded clones across subjects, suggesting that TCR-beta repertoires were private in all groups. TCR clonal expansion was highest in HAM/TSP patients and lowest in MS patients, with MS patients falling below even healthy controls. Repertoires from 18 of 34 MS patients were grouped by phylogenetic analysis into a cluster of related CDR3 sequences, suggesting a possible repertoire-level signature.

The sample holds many counts of this clonotype. No antigen is known for it. Qualities for individual bases were not recorded, and no much larger clone is one base off. cDNA synthesis used template-switch 5'RACE with a primer carrying a 10-nucleotide random unique molecular identifier tagging each TCR transcript. Every sequencing run covered 15-18 subjects and yielded more than 170 million TCR-beta sequences. Total RNA was extracted with the RNeasy kit. TCR-beta VDJ regions were amplified with primers for the TCR constant region and the 5'RACE anchor, using the KAPA Real-time Library Amplification kit. A first PCR added sample indexes and Illumina adaptors, and a second PCR then raised library yield. After Ampure bead purification, the roughly 650 bp TCR product was size-selected on a 2% E-gel SizeSelection system. Before pooling, library quality was assessed on a Bioanalyzer, concentration was determined with Qubit, and library quantification was performed with the Kapa Library Quantification kit. An Illumina HiSeq 2500 sequenced the libraries paired-end 2 x 150 bp. To increase sequence diversity, roughly 25-31% phiX was spiked into each library pool. As for the authors' bioinformatics: The quality-filtered reads were processed with the UMI-based MiGEC pipeline, whose error correction step removed more than 80% of the raw TCR sequences. IMGT germline references were used for aligning VDJ genes, and each clonotype was defined as a unique CDR3 amino acid sequence together with its V-J genes. Clonal expansion, Shannon diversity, and CDR3 relatedness (CalcPairwiseDistances, ClusterSamples) were evaluated with VDJtools, and phylogenetic trees were built with CLCbio workbench. Expanded clones were defined as having at least 8 unique UMIs, based on coefficient-of-variation modelling across technical triplicates. Using fastp at Q25 and MiXCR, TCRdb reprocessed the public reads and kept productive beta chains. When rows share a CDR3 protein, they turn into one entry using the most common DNA and genes. TCRdb, rather than the study authors, made the V and J calls. In all, the sample holds about 50,000 distinct CDR3 sequences, and just under 6% of those were seen once. The ten largest clones capture approximately 1.5% of the sample.

The CDR3, from cysteine to phenylalanine, totals 17 residues. The kept DNA is CDR3 alone, 51 bases in frame from the first base. Germline trimming amounts to 7 bases on V and 7 bases on J, with 15 as the count of junction bases outside the gene matches. CDR1 is given as LGHDT and CDR2 as YNNKEL, both from the germline V gene (reference sequence). For the sorted-subset TCR libraries, the starting material was fewer than 1.2 million sorted CD4+ or CD8+ T cells. The multiple sclerosis patients were enrolled in a US clinical protocol that evaluated disease progression with magnetic resonance imaging. PBMCs were separated from peripheral blood using Ficoll-Hypaque density gradient centrifugation and then cryopreserved in liquid nitrogen. The study also sequenced paired sorted CD4+ and CD8+ subsets from healthy controls, HAM/TSP patients and MS patients.

The sequence derives from a woman in her late teens or twenties with multiple sclerosis. The chain couples TRBV3-1 to TRBJ1-6; the junction holds 8 bases that match TRBD1. The specimen was CD4+ T cells from blood. In nucleotides, the sequence is TGTGCCAGCACCGCTCAGGGGGCTCCATGGAAAAATTCACCCCTCCACTTT. This sequence encodes CASTAQGAPWKNSPLHF.